The present entry profiles one T cell receptor beta chain with its context. Its matching antigen is unknown. Among ophthalmopathy patients, the Clinical Activity Score reached at least 3, the NOSPECS grade reached at least 4, and duration remained under 3 months. The data are from a study of T cells in Graves' hyperthyroidism and ophthalmopathy. Study findings and constraints: It was a median approximately 6.9 months before onset that the model predicted ophthalmopathy.

Template material for amplifying TCR beta CDR3 regions consisted of RNA transcripts. A set of HTBI primers served as the primers for a first-round RT-PCR of the TCR CDR3. A single record per CDR3 protein comes from TCRdb applying MiXCR to the multiplex PCR reads. The sample consists of nearly 250,000 distinct CDR3 sequences, roughly a quarter of them appearing once. Per the germline V gene, CDR1 is DFQATT and CDR2 is SNEGSKA (reference sequence). The CDR3 sequence is 13 residues long. Trimming cost V 3 bases and J 5 bases; bases outside gene matches: 5. The sequence came from a woman aged 35 to 49 with Graves' ophthalmopathy. This sequence joins TRBV20-1 and TRBJ2-5; 8 bases match TRBD1. Sequencing was performed on blood. The CDR3 DNA reads as TGCAGTGCTAGGGGGACAGGTTTGGAGACCCAGTACTTC. Protein product: CSARGTGLETQYF.